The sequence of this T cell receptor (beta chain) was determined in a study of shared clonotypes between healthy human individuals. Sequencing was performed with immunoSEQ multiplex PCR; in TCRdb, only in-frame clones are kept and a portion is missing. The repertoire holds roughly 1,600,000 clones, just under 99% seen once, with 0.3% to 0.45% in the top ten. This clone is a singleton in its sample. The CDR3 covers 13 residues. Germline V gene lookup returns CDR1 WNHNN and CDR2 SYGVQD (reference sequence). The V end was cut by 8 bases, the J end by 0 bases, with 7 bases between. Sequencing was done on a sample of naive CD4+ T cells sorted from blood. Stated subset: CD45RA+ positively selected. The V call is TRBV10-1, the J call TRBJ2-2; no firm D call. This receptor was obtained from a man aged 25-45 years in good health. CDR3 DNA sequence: TGCGCCAGCGGTCAGTCGAACACCGGGGAGCTGTTTTTT. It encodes CASGQSNTGELFF.